The TCR beta chain under discussion was sequenced for a study of Graves' ophthalmopathy and Graves' hyperthyroidism. Amplification targeted the TCR beta CDR3 regions, with RNA transcripts as the source material. Investigators did first-round RT-PCR with HTBI primers, then second-round multiplex PCR. TCRdb itself ran the multiplex PCR reads through MiXCR, one entry per CDR3 protein. The sample yields some 150,000 distinct CDR3 sequences, roughly 36% seen once. This clonotype was seen at least ten times. The germline V gene has CDR1 MNHEY and CDR2 SMNVEV (reference sequence). J lost 5 bases, V lost 6 bases, and 7 bases had no gene match. This CDR3 spans 15 amino acids.

The genes are TRBV27 and TRBJ2-5; 12 bases agree with TRBD1. The sequence came from a man aged 25-45 years with Graves' ophthalmopathy. Sequencing was carried out using peripheral blood. The CDR3 bases are TGTGCCAGCAGCCCTGGGACAGGGGGCTCGGAGACCCAGTACTTC. Translation: CASSPGTGGSETQYF.